This T cell receptor (beta chain) emerged from a study of blood T cells in healthy people across ages (dated by TCRdb to between 2015 and 2017). Some background on the complete study: In model experiments, roughly one uniquely barcoded TCR beta cDNA molecule per two T cells was captured by template switching. Two additional independent replicas of 1 million unique cDNA reads from the same blood draw were analyzed for two donors (one aged 18 to 29 and one aged 80 or older). Donors were grouped into four age groups: young (average 16 years), middle-aged (roughly 40), aged (over 55) and long-lived (around 82). Using deep sequencing normalized with unique cDNA molecular identifiers, the study measured how TCR beta repertoire diversity changes with age. Donors of different ages were randomly distributed across sequencing lanes to avoid experimental bias.

Broader findings and caveats from the paper: Bulk unsorted PBMC profiling prevented conclusive comparison of naive and antigen-experienced compartments. Estimates of total diversity based on one million sequenced T cells were regarded as lower bounds and as underestimates. Compared with the aged group, the long-lived group had more naive CD4+ T cells, fewer expanded clones and increased TCR diversity, suggesting age selection. The percentage of naive T cells measured by flow cytometry correlated strongly with observed TCR beta diversity. Because donor CMV infection status was unknown, age-related changes in expanded clonotypes were potentially confounded. Observed TCR beta diversity per million T cells fell roughly linearly with age, and a significant reduction was already apparent by age roughly 40.

The donors were 40 or so Caucasian individuals from Russia, aged roughly 6 to 90 years, who were systemically healthy. About 9.1 milliliters of peripheral blood were collected from each donor into EDTA-treated Vacutainer tubes. Ficoll-Paque density-gradient centrifugation was used to isolate PBMCs, with at least 7 million obtained per sample. Total RNA, at least 5 micrograms per sample, was extracted from PBMCs with Trizol reagent. Naive CD45RAhigh/CD27high T cell percentages were measured by flow cytometry on a PBMC aliquot from every donor. The library was obtained by 5' RACE. The second PCR ran for roughly 7 to 12 cycles and used a J-beta primer mix along with a sample-barcoded 5' primer. A unique molecular identifier was introduced onto each TCR beta cDNA molecule by a template-switch 5' adaptor carrying 12 random nucleotides. At least 2.5 million CDR3-containing paired-end reads were obtained from each sample. The Mint cDNA synthesis kit, primed by a TRBC-specific oligonucleotide, was used to synthesize first-strand cDNA from all RNA. Following uracil-DNA glycosylase treatment, all cDNA underwent a first 18-cycle PCR with the universal primers M1SS and BC2_uni_R. The authors' analysis ran thus. For normalization, 1 million high-quality reads were randomly selected from each sample, with every read carrying a distinct molecular identifier. Instead of being binned into consensus sequences, reads that shared molecular identifiers were thrown out. MiTCR, with a Q25 quality threshold and the strictest error-elimination algorithm, was used for CDR3 identification, clonotype clustering and error correction. A nonparametric unseen species model using Euler transformation provided a lower-bound estimate of total TCR beta diversity. The public reads were quality trimmed at Q25 with fastp and then assembled into clones with MiXCR by TCRdb, keeping productive beta chains. Each entry is one CDR3 protein sequence, shown with its most common DNA and genes. These V and J calls rely on TCRdb rather than the paper's analysis. Counted in this sample were 1.5 million to 2 million distinct CDR3 sequences; about 39% of them appeared once. 23% of the sample rests with the top ten.

From the cysteine up to the phenylalanine, the CDR3 has a length of 17 residues. The entry retains the CDR3 DNA only, 51 bases that are in frame from base 1. Trimming takes 2 bases from V and 2 bases from J, and the germline ends sit 17 bases apart. The germline V gene supplies CDR1 MDHEN and CDR2 SYDVKM. Worth noting for this clonotype: What antigen it recognizes has not been identified. Base qualities are missing; no much larger clone stands one base away.

Sequencing used blood. The chain joins TRBV28 to TRBJ2-3; TRBD1 is a weak D gene call, 5 bases matching. This TCR came from a human donor in good health. The DNA sequence reads TGTGCCAGCAGTTTACAATCAGGGCTAGAGAACACAGATACGCAGTATTTT. This gives the protein CASSLQSGLENTDTQYF.